This T cell receptor (beta chain) stems from a study of cytomegalovirus exposure and HLA in healthy donors. Study outcomes and limitations: Later analysis showed most CMV-associated TCR beta chains appearing HLA-restricted. A few of the chains that were CMV-associated were confirmed in vitro to be specific for CMV antigens. With high specificity and sensitivity, the classifier reportedly diagnosed cytomegalovirus status.

Worth noting for this clone: What it binds is unknown.

13 Jbeta primers and 60 Vbeta primers were used for the PCR. Here immunoSEQ multiplex PCR was the method, and the copy in TCRdb shows in-frame clones only, minus some. The sample yields roughly 120,000 clones, 73% seen once. Germline CDR1 reads SGHRS; CDR2 reads YFSETQ. This CDR3 contains 15 residues. With V trimmed by 4 bases and J by 0 bases, 5 bases remained unmatched. What was sequenced was PBMCs. The genes are TRBV5-1 and TRBJ1-1, with TRBD1 identical over 8 bases. This receptor was identified in a man aged 60 to 69 in good health and CMV-seropositive. CDR3 bases: TGCGCCAGCAGCCCTGGGACAGGAGTGAACACTGAAGCTTTCTTT. Protein sequence: CASSPGTGVNTEAFF.